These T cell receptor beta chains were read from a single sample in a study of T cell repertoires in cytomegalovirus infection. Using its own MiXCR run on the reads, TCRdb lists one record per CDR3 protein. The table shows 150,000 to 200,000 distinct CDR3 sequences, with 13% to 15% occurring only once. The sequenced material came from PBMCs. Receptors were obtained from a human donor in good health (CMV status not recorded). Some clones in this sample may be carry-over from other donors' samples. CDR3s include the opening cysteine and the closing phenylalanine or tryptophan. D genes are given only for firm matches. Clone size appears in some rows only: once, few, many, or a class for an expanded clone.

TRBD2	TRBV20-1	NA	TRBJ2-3	CSARDLTSGVGLTDTQYF	TGCAGTGCTAGAGATCTGACTAGCGGGGTGGGCCTCACAGATACGCAGTATTTT
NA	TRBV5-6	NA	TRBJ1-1	CASSLVQPGGTEAFF	TGTGCCAGCAGCTTGGTACAGCCGGGGGGCACTGAAGCTTTCTTT
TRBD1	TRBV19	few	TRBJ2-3	CASSIATGGSTDTQYF	TGTGCCAGTAGTATAGCTACAGGGGGGTCCACAGATACGCAGTATTTT
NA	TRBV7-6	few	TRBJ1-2	CASSFPGDHYGYTF	TGTGCCAGCAGCTTCCCGGGAGACCACTATGGCTACACCTTC
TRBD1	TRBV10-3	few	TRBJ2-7	CAISGPTGQTEQYF	TGTGCCATCAGTGGACCGACAGGGCAGACCGAGCAGTACTTC
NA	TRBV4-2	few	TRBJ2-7	CASSQEQARTYEQYF	TGTGCCAGCAGCCAAGAACAGGCTAGAACCTACGAGCAGTACTTC
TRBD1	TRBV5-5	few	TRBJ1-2	CASSSAGGTESYTF	TGTGCCAGCAGCTCGGCAGGGGGTACGGAAAGCTACACCTTC
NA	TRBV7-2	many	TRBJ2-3	CASSLDQPSTQYF	TGTGCCAGCAGCCTGGACCAACCCTCCACGCAGTATTTT
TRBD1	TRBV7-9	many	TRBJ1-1	CASSLRTGRTEAFF	TGTGCCAGCAGCCTGAGGACAGGGCGGACTGAAGCTTTCTTT
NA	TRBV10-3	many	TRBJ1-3	CAISVRGSGNTIYF	TGTGCCATCAGTGTACGGGGCTCTGGAAACACCATATATTTT
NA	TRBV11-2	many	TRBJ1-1	CASSLVGNTEAFF	TGTGCCAGCAGCTTAGTTGGTAACACTGAAGCTTTCTTT
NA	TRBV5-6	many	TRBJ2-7	CASSLGQFYEQYF	TGTGCCAGCAGCTTGGGTCAGTTCTACGAGCAGTACTTC
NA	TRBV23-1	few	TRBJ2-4	CASKKLAKNIQYF	TGCGCCAGCAAGAAGTTAGCCAAAAACATTCAGTACTTC
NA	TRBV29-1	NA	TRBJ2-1	CSVAEYNEQFF	TGCAGCGTTGCCGAGTACAATGAGCAGTTCTTC
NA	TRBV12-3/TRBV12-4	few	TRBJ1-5	CASTLRGRSNQPQHF	TGTGCCAGCACCCTAAGGGGACGAAGCAATCAGCCCCAGCATTTT
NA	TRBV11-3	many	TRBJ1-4	CASSLGGRANEKLFF	TGTGCCAGCAGCTTAGGGGGCCGAGCTAATGAAAAACTGTTTTTT
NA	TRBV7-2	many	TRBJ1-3	CASTESYGNTIYF	TGTGCCAGCACGGAGAGTTATGGAAACACCATATATTTT
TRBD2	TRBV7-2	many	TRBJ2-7	CASSQSGTSGTYEQYF	TGTGCCAGCAGCCAATCCGGGACTAGCGGGACCTACGAGCAGTACTTC
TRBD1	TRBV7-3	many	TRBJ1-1	CASNDAGGYTEAFF	TGTGCCAGCAACGATGCAGGGGGATACACTGAAGCTTTCTTT
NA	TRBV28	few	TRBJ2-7	CASTPVPGAREQYF	TGTGCCAGCACCCCGGTCCCGGGGGCACGGGAGCAGTACTTC
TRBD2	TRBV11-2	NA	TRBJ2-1	CASSPDRRTSGRASYNEQFF	TGTGCCAGCAGCCCCGACAGAAGGACTAGCGGGAGGGCAAGCTACAATGAGCAGTTCTTC
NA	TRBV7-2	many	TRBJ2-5	CASSLRGAGTYQETQYF	TGTGCCAGCAGCTTACGTGGGGCAGGAACGTACCAAGAGACCCAGTACTTC
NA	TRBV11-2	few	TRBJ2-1	CASSLGRGLRYNEQFF	TGTGCCAGCAGCTTAGGTAGGGGATTGAGGTACAATGAGCAGTTCTTC
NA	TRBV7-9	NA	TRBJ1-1	CASSSQNTEAFF	TGTGCCAGCAGCTCCCAGAACACTGAAGCTTTCTTT
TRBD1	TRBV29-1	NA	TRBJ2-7	CSGGDSSYEQYF	TGCAGCGGAGGGGACAGTTCCTACGAGCAGTACTTC
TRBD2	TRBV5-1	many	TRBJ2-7	CASSLAGGSYEQYF	TGTGCCAGCAGCTTAGCGGGAGGATCCTACGAGCAGTACTTC
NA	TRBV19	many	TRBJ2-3	CASSIASSTTDTQYF	TGTGCCAGTAGTATCGCATCTAGCACCACAGATACGCAGTATTTT
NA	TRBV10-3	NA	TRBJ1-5	CAIRTEENQPQHF	TGTGCCATCAGAACAGAGGAAAATCAGCCCCAGCATTTT
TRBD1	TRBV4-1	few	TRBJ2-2	CASSHPPGQGTGELFF	TGCGCCAGCAGCCACCCTCCGGGACAGGGAACCGGGGAGCTGTTTTTT
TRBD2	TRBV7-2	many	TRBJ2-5	CASSLGLAGETQYF	TGTGCCAGCAGCTTGGGACTAGCGGGAGAGACCCAGTACTTC
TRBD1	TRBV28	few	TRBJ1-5	CASTYPGQSNQPQHF	TGTGCCAGTACCTACCCGGGACAGTCAAATCAGCCCCAGCATTTT
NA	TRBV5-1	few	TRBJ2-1	CASSEANNEQFF	TGCGCCAGCAGCGAAGCGAACAATGAGCAGTTCTTC
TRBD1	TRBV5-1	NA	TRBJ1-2	CASSLEGAPYGYTF	TGCGCCAGCAGCTTGGAGGGGGCCCCCTATGGCTACACCTTC
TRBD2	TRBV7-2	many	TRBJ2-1	CASSLAATSGGDEQFF	TGTGCCAGCAGCTTAGCCGCGACTAGCGGGGGGGATGAGCAGTTCTTC
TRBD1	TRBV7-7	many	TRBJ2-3	CASSQDRGTDTQYF	TGTGCTAGCAGCCAGGACAGGGGGACAGATACGCAGTATTTT
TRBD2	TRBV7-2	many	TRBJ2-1	CASSSLGLAGPYNEQFF	TGTGCCAGCAGCTCCCTGGGACTAGCGGGCCCATACAATGAGCAGTTCTTC
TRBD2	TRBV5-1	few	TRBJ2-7	CASSSGRTSGNSYEQYF	TGCGCCAGCAGCAGTGGGCGGACTAGCGGAAACTCCTACGAGCAGTACTTC
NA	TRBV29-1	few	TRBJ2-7	CSATRGMYEQYF	TGCAGCGCGACTCGAGGGATGTACGAGCAGTACTTC
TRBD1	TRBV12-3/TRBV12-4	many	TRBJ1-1	CASSLGQGGLMNTEAFF	TGTGCCAGCAGTTTAGGGCAGGGGGGCTTAATGAACACTGAAGCTTTCTTT
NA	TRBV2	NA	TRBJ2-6	CASSEPPGRGHFSGANVLTF	TGTGCCAGCAGTGAACCCCCGGGGAGGGGGCATTTCTCTGGGGCCAACGTCCTGACTTTC
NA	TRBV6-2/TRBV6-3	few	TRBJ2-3	CASSKDNTDTQYF	TGTGCCAGCAGTAAGGACAACACAGATACGCAGTATTTT
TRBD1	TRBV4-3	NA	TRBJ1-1	CASSQDNRGLGMNTEAFF	TGCGCCAGCAGCCAAGATAACAGGGGGCTGGGCATGAACACTGAAGCTTTCTTT
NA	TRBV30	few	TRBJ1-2	CAWSITAGGYTF	TGTGCCTGGAGTATCACCGCCGGGGGCTACACCTTC
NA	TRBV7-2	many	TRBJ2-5	CASSSLSGGETQYF	TGTGCCAGCAGCTCCCTATCCGGGGGAGAGACCCAGTACTTC
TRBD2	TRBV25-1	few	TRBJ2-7	CASGWGAGGEQYF	TGTGCCAGCGGATGGGGAGCGGGAGGGGAGCAGTACTTC
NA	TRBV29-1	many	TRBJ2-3	CSVRSSGTQYF	TGCAGCGTTCGAAGCAGTGGTACGCAGTATTTT
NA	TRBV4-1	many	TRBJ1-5	CASSQMGNSNQPQHF	TGCGCCAGCAGCCAAATGGGGAATAGCAATCAGCCCCAGCATTTT